This entry features one T cell receptor beta chain sequence. The naive CD8 population came from CD45RO-negative cells selected for CCR7, without terminally differentiated effector memory CD45RA+ cells. These data come from a study of shared clonotypes between healthy human individuals. V lost 8 bases to trimming and J lost 5 bases; unmatched junction nucleotides: 4. The CDR3 extends over 14 amino acids. CDR1 is MNHEY and CDR2 is SMNVEV in the germline V gene (reference sequence). Sequenced by immunoSEQ multiplex PCR; TCRdb stores in-frame clones only, minus some. In the table there are around 610,000 clones, around 96% of which are singletons.

The sample was naive CD8+ T cells sorted from blood. The receptor's source is a woman in her thirties in good health. The chain joins TRBV27 to TRBJ1-5; TRBD1 agrees at 12 bases. CDR3 loop: CASGRDRGHQPQHF. As DNA, the CDR3 is TGTGCCAGCGGCCGGGACAGGGGGCATCAGCCCCAGCATTTT.